These 32 T cell receptor beta chains originate from one sample sequenced in a study of blood T cell repertoires in COVID-19. The repertoire was sequenced with immunoSEQ multiplex PCR; TCRdb's copy has only in-frame clones and lacks some. The table lists 150,000 to 200,000 clones, around three quarters of them singletons. What was sequenced was peripheral blood. The receptors here all came from a man aged 55 to 69 with acute or convalescent COVID-19.

The chain combines TRBV5-1 with TRBJ2-5, with 7 nucleotides matching TRBD1. The CDR3 sequence is 15 residues long. Germline V gives CDR1 SGHRS, CDR2 YFSETQ. Unmatched junction bases numbered 5, after V lost 1 base and J lost 2 bases. This CDR3 is CASSLWGQNQETQYF. CDR3 nucleotide sequence: TGCGCCAGCAGCTTGTGGGGACAGAATCAAGAGACCCAGTACTTC.

CDR3 protein: CASSRAGGHNEQFF. CDR3 bases: TGTGCCAGCAGTAGGGCTGGAGGGCACAATGAGCAGTTCTTC. V gene TRBV27 combines with J gene TRBJ2-1; a possible D gene is TRBD2 (6 bases). This CDR3 spans 14 amino acids. Germline V gene sequence: CDR1 MNHEY, CDR2 SMNVEV (reference sequence). Trimming pared 5 bases from V and 5 bases from J, leaving 13 bases between.

In its sample, this clone was seen once. The chain combines TRBV4-3 with TRBJ1-2; no clear D gene. This CDR3 comprises 13 residues. Trimming took 0 bases from V and 4 from J, leaving 6 bases between them. CDR1 LGHNA and CDR2 YSLEER come from the germline V gene. The chain's CDR3 is CASSQDGRYGYTF. In nucleotides, the CDR3 is TGCGCCAGCAGCCAAGATGGCCGCTATGGCTACACCTTC.

The chain links TRBV5-1 to TRBJ1-1; TRBD1 is a possible D gene (6 bases). Looked up from germline, CDR1 is SGHRS and CDR2 is YFSETQ. Trimming took off 5 bases at V and 4 bases at J, with 15 bases between the two ends. The CDR3 sequence is 14 residues long. As DNA, the CDR3 is TGCGCCAGCAGTTCAGGGGTGGCGACCACTGAAGCTTTCTTT. It yields the protein CASSSGVATTEAFF.

The chain has TRBV9 and TRBJ2-1; TRBD1 matches 9 bases. This CDR3 has 15 residues. V lost 4 bases, J lost 3 bases, and 5 bases stayed unmatched. The V gene's germline CDR1 is SGDLS and CDR2 YYNGEE. CDR3 loop: CASSTGQGNYNEQFF. The DNA of the CDR3 is TGTGCCAGCAGCACGGGACAGGGAAACTACAATGAGCAGTTCTTC.

Ten or more counts support this clone. This rearrangement joins TRBV4-1 to TRBJ1-1; D not certain. There are 15 residues in the CDR3. V was shortened by 4 bases and J by 0 bases, with 12 bases between the two germline ends. The V gene's germline CDR1 is MGHRA and CDR2 YSYEKL. In DNA form, the CDR3 reads TGCGCCAGCAGCCCCCGGGAAGGGCTGAACACTGAAGCTTTCTTT. Residues: CASSPREGLNTEAFF.

The rearrangement uses TRBV12-3 or TRBV12-4 and TRBJ2-1; tentatively, D is TRBD1 (6 bases). V was shortened by 6 bases and J by 5 bases, with 11 bases between the two germline ends. The CDR3 sequence is 13 residues long. The CDR3 nucleotides read TGTGCCAGCAGCCCCGGACAGAACAATGAGCAGTTCTTC. Amino acid sequence: CASSPGQNNEQFF.

V and J are TRBV4-2 and TRBJ1-4; D is perhaps TRBD1 (6 bases). CDR1 and CDR2 (germline): LGHNA, YNFKEQ. V lost 3 bases and J lost 4, with 12 bases in between. This CDR3 region has 15 residues. The CDR3 here is CASSQNQGHNEKLFF. CDR3 DNA sequence: TGTGCCAGCAGCCAGAACCAGGGACATAATGAAAAACTGTTTTTT.

This clone was counted between two and nine times. The J gene is TRBJ2-2, the V gene TRBV12-5; no reliable D call. In germline, CDR1 is LGHNT, CDR2 FRNRAP. V was pared by 6 bases and J by 0 bases, with 23 bases between. This CDR3 has 19 amino acids. CDR3 region: CASGPSGDTDYANTGELFF. For the CDR3, the DNA is TGTGCTAGTGGGCCCTCCGGTGACACGGATTACGCGAACACCGGGGAGCTGTTTTTT.

V gene TRBV7-2 combines with J gene TRBJ1-3, with D hard to call. V was trimmed by 0 bases and J by 2 bases, leaving 11 bases between them. CDR3 length: 16 residues. Germline CDR1 and CDR2: SGHTA and FQGNSA. CDR3 amino acids: CASSLASQVAGNTIYF. In nucleotides, the CDR3 is TGTGCCAGCAGCTTAGCGTCGCAGGTCGCTGGAAACACCATATATTTT.

The count of this clone is one. The chain employs TRBV18 and TRBJ1-2; D gene uncertain. Germline V gene lookup returns CDR1 KGHSH and CDR2 LQKENI. The CDR3 is 13 amino acids. V gave up 2 bases and J gave up 5 bases, with 9 bases separating them. CDR3 amino acids: CASSPSREYGYTF. CDR3 DNA: TGTGCCAGCTCACCATCCCGGGAGTATGGCTACACCTTC.

This chain links TRBV4-3 with TRBJ2-7; no definite D call. The V gene lost 0 bases and the J gene lost 2 bases, with 14 bases spanning the gap. The CDR3 covers 16 residues. Germline V gene lookup returns CDR1 LGHNA and CDR2 YSLEER. In nucleotides, the CDR3 is TGCGCCAGCAGCCAAGATTTAGCATCCAGCACCTACGAGCAGTACTTC. Its protein is CASSQDLASSTYEQYF.

The chain employs TRBV6-2 or TRBV6-3 and TRBJ2-3; no firm D call. V gave up 0 bases and J gave up 2 bases, with 6 bases separating them. CDR3 size: 14 residues. Germline CDR1 MNHEY, CDR2 SVGEGT. This chain's CDR3 is CASSYSYFTDTQYF. As DNA, the CDR3 is TGTGCCAGCAGTTACTCTTACTTCACAGATACGCAGTATTTT.

The CDR3 sequence: CASSLVQGEGYTF. CDR3 coding DNA: TGTGCCAGCAGCTTGGTACAGGGGGAGGGCTACACCTTC. The rearrangement uses TRBV5-6 and TRBJ1-2; 8 positions match TRBD1. The trim removed 0 bases at V and 8 bases at J, leaving 3 bases unmatched. CDR1 SGHDT and CDR2 YYEEEE come from the germline V gene. The CDR3 runs to 13 residues.

This sequence joins TRBV30 and TRBJ1-1; D remains unclear. The CDR3 contains 13 residues. Germline loops: CDR1 GTSNPN, CDR2 SVGIG (reference sequence). V was pared by 2 bases and J by 1 base, with 8 bases between. The CDR3 region has the DNA TGTGCCTGGAGTTTGGGAGCGAACACTGAAGCTTTCTTT. Protein sequence: CAWSLGANTEAFF.

This clone occurred once. This chain uses TRBV29-1 with TRBJ1-1; D gene ambiguous. The CDR3 consists of 13 residues. Trimming stripped 5 bases from V and 0 bases from J, with 10 bases between. CDR1 and CDR2 (germline): SQVTM, ANQGSEA. CDR3 residues: CSVLSYMNTEAFF. CDR3 bases: TGCAGCGTTCTTAGCTACATGAACACTGAAGCTTTCTTT.

The chain recombines TRBV11-3 with TRBJ2-3, with D possibly being TRBD2 (5 bases). The CDR3 totals 17 residues. Per the germline V gene, CDR1 is SGHNT and CDR2 is YENEEA. Trimming pared 3 bases from V and 1 base from J, leaving 17 bases between. The CDR3 here is CASSLAALGERTDTQYF. The CDR3 bases are TGTGCCAGCAGCTTGGCCGCCCTCGGGGAACGCACAGATACGCAGTATTTT.

The V gene is TRBV19, the J gene TRBJ1-5; D is possibly TRBD1 (6 bases). Germline V lookup: CDR1 LNHDA, CDR2 SQIVND (reference sequence). Trimming took 6 bases from V and 9 from J, leaving 15 bases between them. The CDR3 has 13 residues. Here the CDR3 DNA reads TGTGCCAGTAGGACAGGAGAAGCAAGGCCCCAGCATTTT. It yields the protein CASRTGEARPQHF.

The CDR3 DNA sequence: TGTGCCAGCACCCCAGGGTGGGCGAACACTGAAGCTTTCTTT. It codes for CASTPGWANTEAFF. The rearrangement links TRBV5-6 to TRBJ1-1; D might be TRBD1 (5 bases). The CDR3 runs to 14 residues. V was pared by 6 bases and J by 1 base, with 13 bases between. Germline CDR1 and CDR2: SGHDT and YYEEEE.

The chain carries TRBV18 and TRBJ2-3; the D gene is possibly TRBD2 (6 bases). The CDR3 consists of 15 residues. V lost 3 bases, J lost 0 bases, and 10 bases lay in between. Germline-derived CDR1 and CDR2 are KGHSH and LQKENI. The CDR3 reads CASSPSSASTDTQYF. The CDR3 DNA reads TGTGCCAGCTCACCGTCTAGCGCGAGCACAGATACGCAGTATTTT.

The chain links TRBV15 to TRBJ2-1; 10 bases align to TRBD2. The germline CDR1 and CDR2 sequences are LNHNV and YYDKDF (reference sequence). V was pared by 0 bases and J by 8 bases, with 7 bases of the junction left unmatched. CDR3 size: 16 residues. The DNA of the CDR3 is TGTGCCACCAGCAGAGATCCCAGCGGGGGGGCAGATGAGCAGTTCTTC. It translates to CATSRDPSGGADEQFF.

V and J are TRBV6-2 or TRBV6-3 and TRBJ2-7; 7 positions match TRBD1. CDR3 size: 14 residues. The J segment lost 3 bases and the V segment lost 6 bases, leaving 8 bases of the junction unmatched. Germline V gene sequence: CDR1 MNHEY, CDR2 SVGEGT. CDR3 nucleotide sequence: TGTGCCAGCAGCGACAGGGATGTCGTCTACGAGCAGTACTTC. It codes for CASSDRDVVYEQYF.

The V call is TRBV2, the J call TRBJ1-2; D remains unclear. The V end lost 8 bases, the J end lost 4 bases, and 11 bases lay between the germline ends. CDR1 and CDR2 (germline): SNHLY, FYNNEI. This CDR3 is 12 amino acids long. The CDR3 DNA follows: TGTGCCAGCTTGGAGGGAGGCTATGGCTACACCTTC. Translation: CASLEGGYGYTF.

V gene TRBV12-3 or TRBV12-4 combines with J gene TRBJ2-1; 8 bases line up with TRBD2. Losses at the gene ends were 4 bases for V and 8 bases for J; bases not matched to a gene: 4. The CDR3 has 13 residues. This CDR3 reads CASSSGGGDEQFF. The CDR3 bases are TGTGCCAGCAGTTCGGGGGGGGGCGATGAGCAGTTCTTC.

The gene calls are TRBV29-1 and TRBJ1-1, with 9 bases identical to TRBD1. The CDR3 loop spans 14 amino acids. With V trimmed by 4 bases and J by 5 bases, 8 bases remained unmatched. In germline, CDR1 is SQVTM, CDR2 ANQGSEA. In DNA, the CDR3 is TGCAGCGTTGCGGTAGGGGGACAGGGAACTGAAGCTTTCTTT. Residues: CSVAVGGQGTEAFF.

CDR3 DNA: TGTGCCAGCAGTTTCACACGAACAGGGAACTATGGCTACACCTTC. It translates to CASSFTRTGNYGYTF. This chain connects TRBV27 to TRBJ1-2, with TRBD1 as a possible D gene (6 bases). The germline CDR1 and CDR2 sequences are MNHEY and SMNVEV (reference sequence). This CDR3 region has 15 residues. V gave up 3 bases and J gave up 2 bases, with 13 bases separating them.

This clone has a handful of counts. This chain uses TRBV12-5 with TRBJ1-5; D unclear. Trimming removed 1 base at V and 4 bases at J, with 8 bases between. Germline values: CDR1 LGHNT, CDR2 FRNRAP. The CDR3 is 14 amino acids. CDR3 region: CASGLGELNQPQHF. The CDR3 nucleotides read TGTGCTAGTGGTTTGGGGGAGCTAAATCAGCCCCAGCATTTT.

J is TRBJ2-2 and V is TRBV23-1; maybe TRBD2 (6 bases). TRBV23-1 belongs to the ORF category, with a function that is uncertain. The CDR3 is 14 residues long. V lost 4 bases and J lost 3, with 9 bases in between. CDR3 in DNA: TGCGCCAGCAGTCGGGGGGTAGACACCGGGGAGCTGTTTTTT. Its translation: CASSRGVDTGELFF.

The chain joins TRBV7-8 to TRBJ2-5; 8 bases match TRBD2. The CDR3 has 15 residues. Trimming cost V 1 base and J 4 bases; bases outside gene matches: 5. Germline loops: CDR1 SGHVS, CDR2 FQNEAQ. For the CDR3, the DNA is TGTGCCAGCAGCTTAGTCGGGGGGGCCCCAGAGACCCAGTACTTC. It specifies CASSLVGGAPETQYF. The variable domain in full, completed from reference TRBV7-8 and TRBJ2-5, reads GAGVSQSPRYKVAKRGQDVALRCDPISGHVSLFWYQQALGQGPEFLTYFQNEAQLDKSGLPSDRFFAERPEGSVSTLKIQRTQQEDSAVYLCASSLVGGAPETQYFGPGTRLLVL.

This rearrangement joins TRBV9 to TRBJ2-3; 7 nucleotides match TRBD1. CDR3 length: 16 residues. The germline V gene has CDR1 SGDLS and CDR2 YYNGEE. V lost 0 bases to trimming and J lost 3 bases; unmatched junction nucleotides: 7. CDR3 sequence reads: CASSVEQGFNTDTQYF. CDR3 nucleotides: TGTGCCAGCAGCGTAGAACAGGGGTTTAATACAGATACGCAGTATTTT. Full variable domain (remainder filled in from reference TRBV9 and TRBJ2-3): DSGVTQTPKHLITATGQRVTLRCSPRSGDLSVYWYQQSLDQGLQFLIQYYNGEERAKGNILERFSAQQFPDLHSELNLSSLELGDSALYFCASSVEQGFNTDTQYFGPGTRLTVL.

The chain employs TRBV20-1 and TRBJ1-3; D remains ambiguous. The germline gives CDR1 DFQATT, CDR2 SNEGSKA (reference sequence). The ends were cut back, 3 bases at V and 4 bases at J, with 10 bases in the middle. CDR3 length: 13 residues. CDR3 in amino acids: CSASFPGGNTIYF. The CDR3 DNA is TGCAGTGCTAGTTTCCCAGGCGGAAACACCATATATTTT.

V is TRBV10-3 and J is TRBJ1-2; 7 bases fit TRBD1. Germline V gene lookup returns CDR1 ENHRY and CDR2 SYGVKD. J lost 5 bases, V lost 6 bases, and 9 bases had no gene match. The CDR3 is made up of 14 amino acids. CDR3 bases: TGTGCCATCAGAAACTCGACAGGGTCTTATGGCTACACCTTC. Encoded protein: CAIRNSTGSYGYTF.